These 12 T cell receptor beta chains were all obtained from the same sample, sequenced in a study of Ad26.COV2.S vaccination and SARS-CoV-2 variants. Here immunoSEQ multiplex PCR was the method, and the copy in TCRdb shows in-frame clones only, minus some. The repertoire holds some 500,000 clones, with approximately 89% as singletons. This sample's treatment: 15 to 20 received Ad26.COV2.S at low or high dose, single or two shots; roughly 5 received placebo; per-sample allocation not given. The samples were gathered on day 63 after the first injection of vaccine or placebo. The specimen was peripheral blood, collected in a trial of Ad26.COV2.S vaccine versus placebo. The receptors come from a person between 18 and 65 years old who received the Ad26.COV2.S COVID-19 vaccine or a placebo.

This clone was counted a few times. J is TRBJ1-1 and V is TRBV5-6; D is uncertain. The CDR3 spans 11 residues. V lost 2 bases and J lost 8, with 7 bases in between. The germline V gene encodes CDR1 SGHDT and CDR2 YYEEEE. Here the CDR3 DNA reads TGTGCCAGCAGCTTCCAGCACGAAGCTTTCTTT. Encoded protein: CASSFQHEAFF.

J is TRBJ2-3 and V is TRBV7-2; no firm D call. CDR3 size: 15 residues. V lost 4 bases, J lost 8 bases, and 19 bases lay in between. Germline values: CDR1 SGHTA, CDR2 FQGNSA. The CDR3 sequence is CASSSGPSGRATQYF. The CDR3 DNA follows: TGTGCCAGCAGCTCCGGACCCTCGGGTAGAGCTACGCAGTATTTT.

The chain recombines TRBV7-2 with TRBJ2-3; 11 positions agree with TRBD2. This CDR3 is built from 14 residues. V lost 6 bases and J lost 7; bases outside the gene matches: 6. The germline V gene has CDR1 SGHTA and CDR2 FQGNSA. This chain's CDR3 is CASRLAGGANTQYF. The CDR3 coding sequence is TGTGCCAGCAGGCTAGCGGGGGGCGCAAATACGCAGTATTTT. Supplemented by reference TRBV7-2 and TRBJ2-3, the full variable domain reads GAGVSQSPSNKVTEKGKDVELRCDPISGHTALYWYRQSLGQGLEFLIYFQGNSAPDKSGLPSDRFSAERTGGSVSTLTIQRTQQEDSAVYLCASRLAGGANTQYFGPGTRLTVL.

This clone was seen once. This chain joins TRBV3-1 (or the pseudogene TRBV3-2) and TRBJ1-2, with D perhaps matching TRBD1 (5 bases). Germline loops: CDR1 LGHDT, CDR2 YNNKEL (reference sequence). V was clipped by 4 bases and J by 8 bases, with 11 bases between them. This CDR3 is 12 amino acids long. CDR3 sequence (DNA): TGTGCCAGCAGCCGGCTTAGGGACGGCTACACCTTC. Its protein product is CASSRLRDGYTF.

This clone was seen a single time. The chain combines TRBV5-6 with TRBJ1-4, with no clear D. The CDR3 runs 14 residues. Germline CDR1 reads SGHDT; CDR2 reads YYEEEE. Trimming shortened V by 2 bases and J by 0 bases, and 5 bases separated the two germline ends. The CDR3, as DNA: TGTGCCAGCAGCTTCAGTACAACTAATGAAAAACTGTTTTTT. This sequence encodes CASSFSTTNEKLFF.

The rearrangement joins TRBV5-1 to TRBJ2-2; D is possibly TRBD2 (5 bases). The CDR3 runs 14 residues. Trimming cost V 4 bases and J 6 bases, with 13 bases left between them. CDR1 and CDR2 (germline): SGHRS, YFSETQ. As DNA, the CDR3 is TGCGCCAGCAGCCCGGACTTAGGGTCCGGGGAGCTGTTTTTT. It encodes CASSPDLGSGELFF. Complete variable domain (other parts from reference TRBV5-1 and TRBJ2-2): KAGVTQTPRYLIKTRGQQVTLSCSPISGHRSVSWYQQTPGQGLQFLFEYFSETQRNKGNFPGRFSGRQFSNSRSEMNVSTLELGDSALYLCASSPDLGSGELFFGEGSRLTVL.

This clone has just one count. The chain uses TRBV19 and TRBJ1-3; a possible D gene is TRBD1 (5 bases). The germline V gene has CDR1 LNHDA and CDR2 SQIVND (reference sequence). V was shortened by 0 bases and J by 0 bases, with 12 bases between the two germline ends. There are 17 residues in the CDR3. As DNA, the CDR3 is TGTGCCAGTAGTATAGATCGGGGCCCATCCTCTGGAAACACCATATATTTT. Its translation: CASSIDRGPSSGNTIYF.

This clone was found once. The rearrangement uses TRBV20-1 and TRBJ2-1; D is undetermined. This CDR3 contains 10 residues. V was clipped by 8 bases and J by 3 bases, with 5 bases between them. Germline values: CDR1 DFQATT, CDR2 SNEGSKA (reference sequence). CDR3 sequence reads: CSWIYNEQFF. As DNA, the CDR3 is TGCAGTTGGATCTACAATGAGCAGTTCTTC.

The DNA for the CDR3 is TGTGCCAGCAGCCTCAGGGGAAGCAGTTCCTACGAGCAGTACTTC. Its translation is CASSLRGSSSYEQYF. The V and J genes are TRBV5-6 and TRBJ2-7, with D maybe TRBD1 (6 bases). The CDR3 sequence is 15 residues long. Trimming stripped 4 bases from V and 1 base from J, with 15 bases between. CDR1 is SGHDT and CDR2 is YYEEEE in the germline V gene.

In DNA, the CDR3 is TGTGCCAGTAGTACACTAGCGGGGGATTACAATGAGCAGTTCTTC. Encoded protein: CASSTLAGDYNEQFF. The rearrangement uses TRBV19 and TRBJ2-1, with 11 nucleotides matching TRBD2. This CDR3 spans 15 amino acids. V gave up 4 bases and J gave up 4 bases; unmatched junction bases: 3. Germline CDR1 reads LNHDA; CDR2 reads SQIVND (reference sequence).

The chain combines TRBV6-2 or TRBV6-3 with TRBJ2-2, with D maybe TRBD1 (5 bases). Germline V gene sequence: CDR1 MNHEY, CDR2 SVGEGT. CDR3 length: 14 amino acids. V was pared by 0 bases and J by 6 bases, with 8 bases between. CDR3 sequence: CASSYSKGPGELFF. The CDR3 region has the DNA TGTGCCAGCAGTTACTCGAAGGGGCCCGGGGAGCTGTTTTTT.

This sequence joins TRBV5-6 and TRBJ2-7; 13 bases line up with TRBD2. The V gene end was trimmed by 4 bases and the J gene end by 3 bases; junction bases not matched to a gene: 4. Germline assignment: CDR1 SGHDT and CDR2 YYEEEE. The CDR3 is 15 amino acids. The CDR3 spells CASSLGLAGNYEQYF. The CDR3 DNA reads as TGTGCCAGCAGCCTGGGACTAGCGGGGAACTACGAGCAGTACTTC. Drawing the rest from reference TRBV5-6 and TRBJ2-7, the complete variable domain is DAGVTQSPTHLIKTRGQQVTLRCSPKSGHDTVSWYQQALGQGPQFIFQYYEEEERQRGNFPDRFSGHQFPNYSSELNVNALLLGDSALYLCASSLGLAGNYEQYFGPGTRLTVT.